A selection of T cell receptor beta chains follows, all from one sample in a study of T cell repertoires in cytomegalovirus infection. TCRdb ran MiXCR on the reads and lists one entry per CDR3 protein. Found here are around 740,000 distinct CDR3 sequences, approximately 34% of them singletons; the top ten hold around 2.6%. The material sequenced was PBMCs. The receptors stem from a human donor in good health (CMV status not recorded). Some clones in this sample may be carry-over from other donors' samples. Both conserved end residues are part of each CDR3. A D gene is named only where the DNA matches it firmly. The size of a clone is reported for some rows only, either as once, few or many, or as a class for expanded clones.

>TRBJ2-7|few|TRBD1|TRBV12-3/TRBV12-4
TGTGCCAGCAGTCCCTACCTCAGGGGGCAGAGCTACGAGCAGTACTTC
CASSPYLRGQSYEQYF
>TRBJ2-7|NA|NA|TRBV12-3/TRBV12-4
TGTGCCAGCAGTTTCTCGGGGGTTGAGGAGCAGTACTTC
CASSFSGVEEQYF
>TRBJ2-1|few|NA|TRBV5-1
TGCGCCAGCAGCCCCCCCGGGACATATCCCTACAATGAGCAGTTCTTC
CASSPPGTYPYNEQFF
>TRBJ2-4|NA|NA|TRBV12-3/TRBV12-4
TGTGCCAGCTCATGGGTCAGGGTCCCGGACATTCAGTACTTC
CASSWVRVPDIQYF
>TRBJ2-1|few|TRBD1|TRBV28
TGTGCCAGCAGTTTAATAGGGGGCAGATCCTACAATGAGCAGTTCTTC
CASSLIGGRSYNEQFF
>TRBJ2-1|NA|NA|TRBV6-1
TGTGCCAGCAGTGATCCCCACAATGGTGTTGATGAGCAGTTCTTC
CASSDPHNGVDEQFF
>TRBJ2-7|few|TRBD1|TRBV20-1
TGCAGTGCTAGAGATCTTTCCGGGACAGTTAAGCTCGAGCAGTACTTC
CSARDLSGTVKLEQYF
>TRBJ1-5|many|TRBD1|TRBV5-1
TGCGCCAGCAGCTTGGAGGGGGCGAGGCAGCCCCAGCATTTT
CASSLEGARQPQHF
>TRBJ2-2|NA|NA|TRBV6-6
TGTGCCAGCAGTTACTCCTACGGGGAGCTGTTTTTT
CASSYSYGELFF
>TRBJ2-5|NA|NA|TRBV11-1
TGTGCCAGCAGCGGAAGGTCCCCCCGGGGGGAGACCCAGTACTTC
CASSGRSPRGETQYF
>TRBJ1-4|NA|NA|TRBV6-1
TGTGCCAGCACCCGAAATGAAAAACTGTTTTTT
CASTRNEKLFF
>TRBJ2-2|few|NA|TRBV5-1
TGCGCCAGCAGCTCCTACAGGGAAGGGGAGCTGTTTTTT
CASSSYREGELFF
>TRBJ2-1|NA|NA|TRBV6-4
TGTGCCAGCAGCAGATATGCCTACAATGAGCAGTTCTTC
CASSRYAYNEQFF
>TRBJ1-2|NA|NA|TRBV20-1
TGCAGTGTCAGAGGGCAGTTACGAACAGGCTACACCTTC
CSVRGQLRTGYTF